This is a list of T cell receptor beta chains from one sample in a study of blood T cell repertoires in COVID-19. The data were produced by immunoSEQ multiplex PCR, yet TCRdb's version contains in-frame clones alone and is incomplete. This repertoire shows 200,000 to 300,000 clones, 75% to 95% found once; its top ten account for 2% to 3%. The sample consisted of peripheral blood. These receptors came from a person aged 18-29 years with COVID-19, enrolled during active disease. Each CDR3 is given with its conserved first and last residue. The D gene is left open where the match is weak. The size field is filled for only some rows; it gives once, few, many or a size class.

clone_size	v_call	d_call	j_call	cdr3_nt	cdr3_aa
-	TRBV19	TRBD1	TRBJ2-5	TGTGCCAGTAGTGGGACAGGGGGCGGGGCCCAGTACTTC	CASSGTGGGAQYF
-	TRBV24-1	-	TRBJ2-1	TGTGCCACCAGTAGACAGAGTGCCTACAATGAGCAGTTCTTC	CATSRQSAYNEQFF
-	TRBV6-5	-	TRBJ2-1	TGTGCCAGCACTGCCCCGGGGAATGACAATGAGCAGTTCTTC	CASTAPGNDNEQFF
-	TRBV5-4	TRBD2	TRBJ2-1	TGTGCCAGCAGCTTGGAACTAGCGGGCGACAATGAGCAGTTCTTC	CASSLELAGDNEQFF
-	TRBV6-5	-	TRBJ1-1	TGTGCCTGCGTTGGGGCCCTAAACACTGAAGCTTTCTTT	CACVGALNTEAFF
few	TRBV4-1	TRBD2	TRBJ2-2	TGCGCCAGCAGCAACCGTGGGCTAGCGGGAGGGCCCTCAGCCAAGGGGGAGCTGTTTTTT	CASSNRGLAGGPSAKGELFF
-	TRBV4-2	TRBD1	TRBJ2-3	TGTGCCAGCAGCCAAGGTGGGGACAGATGGCCAGATACGCAGTATTTT	CASSQGGDRWPDTQYF
-	TRBV6-1	TRBD1	TRBJ2-2	TGTGCCAGCAGTGATACCCCCCTGGGACAGGGGGCTCACGGGGAGCTGTTTTTT	CASSDTPLGQGAHGELFF
-	TRBV27	-	TRBJ1-1	TGTGCCAGCAGTTTAGGTCCCCAGAATGAAGCTTTCTTT	CASSLGPQNEAFF
-	TRBV5-5	TRBD2	TRBJ2-7	TGTGCCAGCAGCTTGGGGCCTAGCGGGTTCTCCTACGAGCAGTACTTC	CASSLGPSGFSYEQYF
-	TRBV12-5	TRBD1	TRBJ1-5	TGTGCTAGTGCCCCCCCGCTGATCCACATCTCCGGGACAGTTCACAATCAGCCCCAGCATTTT	CASAPPLIHISGTVHNQPQHF
-	TRBV4-1	TRBD2	TRBJ2-7	TGCGCCAGCAGCCGTCAGCTAGCGGGAGGGGGCGAGCAGTACTTC	CASSRQLAGGGEQYF
-	TRBV2	TRBD2	TRBJ2-1	TGTGCCAGCAGGACGGGACTAGCGGGAGCAAATGAGCAGTTCTTC	CASRTGLAGANEQFF
-	TRBV7-3	-	TRBJ2-3	TGTGCCAGCAGCCCCCACACAGATACGCAGTATTTT	CASSPHTDTQYF
-	TRBV9	TRBD2	TRBJ2-7	TGTGCCAGCAGCGCCGAGCCCGGGACTATGTACGAGCAGTACTTC	CASSAEPGTMYEQYF
-	TRBV6-5	TRBD1	TRBJ2-7	TGTGCCAGCAGTTACTCGGGACAGGGGTTCTGGGAGCAGTACTTC	CASSYSGQGFWEQYF
-	TRBV6-6	-	TRBJ2-3	TGTGCCAGCAGTTTAACTAGCCCGACAGATACGCAGTATTTT	CASSLTSPTDTQYF
-	TRBV12-5	-	TRBJ1-5	TGTGCTAGTGGTTTTAGTCTCACCGACAGATACACGACGGGCAATCAGCCCCAGCATTTT	CASGFSLTDRYTTGNQPQHF
few	TRBV29-1	TRBD1	TRBJ1-1	TGCAGCGTTGAGGTTAGGGGGCGCGACACTGAAGCTTTCTTT	CSVEVRGRDTEAFF
-	TRBV6-5	-	TRBJ2-2	TGTGCCAGCAGTAATAAGAACACCGGGGAGCTGTTTTTT	CASSNKNTGELFF
once	TRBV4-1	TRBD1	TRBJ1-6	TGCGCCAGCAGCCAAGCGGGACAGGGGGAGTCCTATAATTCACCCCTCCACTTT	CASSQAGQGESYNSPLHF
-	TRBV27	-	TRBJ1-6	TGTGCCAGCAGATCTTCGTGGAGCACATTCTCCTATAATTCACCCCTCCACTTT	CASRSSWSTFSYNSPLHF
-	TRBV10-2	TRBD2	TRBJ2-1	TGCGCCAGCAGTGAGTCGCGAGCGGGAGAGTATGATGAGCAGTTCTTC	CASSESRAGEYDEQFF
-	TRBV6-4	-	TRBJ2-1	TGTGCCAGCAGTGGGGGCGGACAGAGCTCCTACAATGAGCAGTTCTTC	CASSGGGQSSYNEQFF
-	TRBV3-1/TRBV3-2	TRBD2	TRBJ2-5	TGTGCCAGCAGCGACGGGACTACTCAAGAGACCCAGTACTTC	CASSDGTTQETQYF
-	TRBV3-1/TRBV3-2	-	TRBJ1-2	TGTGCCAGCAGCCAAGAGCTAAGATACACCTTC	CASSQELRYTF
-	TRBV7-9	TRBD1	TRBJ1-2	TGTGCCAGCAGCCCCCCGGGACAGGGGGCGAGTGGCTACACCTTC	CASSPPGQGASGYTF
-	TRBV2	-	TRBJ2-7	TGTGCCAGCAGACAAACCTACGAGCAGTACTTC	CASRQTYEQYF
-	TRBV30	-	TRBJ1-1	TGTGCCTGGAGTGAGGAGGGCCCGAAGACTGAAGCTTTCTTT	CAWSEEGPKTEAFF
-	TRBV27	-	TRBJ2-5	TGTGCCAGCACCACTACAGGGGGGGCAGGCAGCGAGACCCAGTACTTC	CASTTTGGAGSETQYF
-	TRBV27	TRBD1	TRBJ1-5	TGTGCCAGCAGTCCCGCGACAGGGTCCAATCAGCCCCAGCATTTT	CASSPATGSNQPQHF
-	TRBV7-9	-	TRBJ2-7	TGTGCCAGCAGCTTGAGTGTCTCCTACGAGCAGTACTTC	CASSLSVSYEQYF
-	TRBV19	-	TRBJ1-5	TGTGCCAGTAGTATCGGGGGGCAGCCCCAGCATTTT	CASSIGGQPQHF
-	TRBV27	TRBD1	TRBJ2-7	TGTGCCAGCAACCGGGACAGGACCTCCTACGAGCAGTACTTC	CASNRDRTSYEQYF
-	TRBV3-1/TRBV3-2	TRBD1	TRBJ2-7	TGTGCCAGCAGCGACCGGGACAGCTACGAGCAGTACTTC	CASSDRDSYEQYF
-	TRBV5-1	TRBD1	TRBJ2-7	TGCGCCAGCAGCTTTACCGGGACAGGGGCCCATGATAATCCCTACGAGCAGTACTTC	CASSFTGTGAHDNPYEQYF
-	TRBV27	-	TRBJ2-7	TGTGCCAGCAGTTTATCGGCGGTGGCCGAGCAGTACTTC	CASSLSAVAEQYF
once	TRBV28	-	TRBJ1-1	TGTGCCAGCAGTTATCGGGCGGGGAACACTGAAGCTTTCTTT	CASSYRAGNTEAFF
-	TRBV13	-	TRBJ2-1	TGTGCCAGCAGCTTAAGAGGCGGGAAGAACAGTGAGCAGTTCTTC	CASSLRGGKNSEQFF
-	TRBV20-1	-	TRBJ2-7	TGCAGTGCCGCACAGGGAGACGAGCAGTACTTC	CSAAQGDEQYF
-	TRBV7-5	-	TRBJ2-1	TGTGCCAGAAGCTCGGGACTGAGCTCCTACAATGAGCAGTTCTTC	CARSSGLSSYNEQFF
-	TRBV10-3	TRBD1	TRBJ2-1	TGTGCCGTCAGTACAGGGGACTCCTACAATGAGCAGTTCTTC	CAVSTGDSYNEQFF
few	TRBV5-4	TRBD1	TRBJ1-2	TGTGCCAGCAGCTTCCTACAGGGGGGAGGCGGCTACACCTTC	CASSFLQGGGGYTF
-	TRBV28	-	TRBJ2-5	TGTGCCAGCAGCTCTCGACTAAGGGAAGAGACCCAGTACTTC	CASSSRLREETQYF
-	TRBV13	-	TRBJ2-7	TGTGCCAGCAGCCCTCCCGCAGGGGCCTCCTACGAGCAGTACTTC	CASSPPAGASYEQYF
-	TRBV5-1	-	TRBJ1-1	TGCGCCAGCAGCTTTCGAGGGGGTTTAAACACTGAAGCTTTCTTT	CASSFRGGLNTEAFF
-	TRBV11-2	-	TRBJ1-2	TGTGCCAGCAGCCTCGGACAGTTAGCTAACTATGGCTACACCTTC	CASSLGQLANYGYTF
once	TRBV4-1	-	TRBJ2-7	TGCGCCAGCAGCCGGGCCGGGGGGCTGAACGAGCAGTACTTC	CASSRAGGLNEQYF
once	TRBV3-1/TRBV3-2	-	TRBJ2-7	TGTGCCAGCAGCCAGAGCTCCTACGAGCAGTACTTC	CASSQSSYEQYF
-	TRBV4-1	TRBD1	TRBJ2-5	TGCGCCAGCAGCCAAGCAGGGCGGACAGGGGGCCGAGAGACCCAGTACTTC	CASSQAGRTGGRETQYF
-	TRBV7-7	-	TRBJ2-1	TGTGCTAGCAGCGTCGGACTGTTCTCCTACAATGAGCAGTTCTTC	CASSVGLFSYNEQFF
-	TRBV13	-	TRBJ1-6	TGTGCCAGCAGTTACGGCCGGGGTTCACCCCTCCACTTT	CASSYGRGSPLHF
-	TRBV5-5	TRBD1	TRBJ2-1	TGTGCCAGCAGCCTCGACAGGGGCGGTGATGAGCAGTTCTTC	CASSLDRGGDEQFF